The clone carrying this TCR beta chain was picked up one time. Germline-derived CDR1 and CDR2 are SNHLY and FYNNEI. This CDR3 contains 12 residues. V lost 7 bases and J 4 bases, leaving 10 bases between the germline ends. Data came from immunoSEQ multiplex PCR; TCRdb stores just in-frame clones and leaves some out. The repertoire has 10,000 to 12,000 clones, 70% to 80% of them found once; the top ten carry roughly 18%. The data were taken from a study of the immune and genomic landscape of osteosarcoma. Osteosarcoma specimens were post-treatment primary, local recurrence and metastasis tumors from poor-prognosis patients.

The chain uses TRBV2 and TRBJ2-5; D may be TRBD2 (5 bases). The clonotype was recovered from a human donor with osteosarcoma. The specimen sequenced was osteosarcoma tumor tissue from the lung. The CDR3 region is CASMRESETQYF. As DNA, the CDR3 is TGTGCCAGCATGAGGGAATCAGAGACCCAGTACTTC.